Below, 10 T cell receptor beta chains from the same sample are listed, as sequenced in a study of yellow fever vaccine responses in identical twins. TCRdb analysed the RT-PCR reads with MiXCR anew, one entry per CDR3 protein. Of about 14,000 distinct CDR3 sequences detected, approximately 84% appear once; the ten largest clones hold about 0.66%. Specimen: T cells from blood (PBMCs), unsorted or a sorted subset (not recorded which), collected before or after yellow fever vaccination (not recorded which). These receptors were obtained from a woman between 18 and 29 years old who received the yellow fever vaccine.

V gene TRBV20-1 combines with J gene TRBJ1-2, with D possibly matching TRBD1 (5 bases). The CDR3 totals 13 residues. Germline V gene lookup returns CDR1 DFQATT and CDR2 SNEGSKA (reference sequence). Trimming stripped 4 bases from V and 4 bases from J, with 13 bases between. CDR3 sequence: CSATETAVYGYTF. Here the CDR3 DNA reads TGCAGTGCTACAGAGACAGCCGTCTATGGCTACACCTTC.

This chain uses TRBV24-1 with TRBJ2-1; possible D gene TRBD2, 6 bases. Between the trimmed V and J ends, which lost 5 bases and 4 bases, there was a span of 14 bases. This CDR3 contains 15 residues. Germline V gene lookup returns CDR1 KGHDR and CDR2 SFDVKD. This CDR3 is CATSGERDLYNEQFF. The CDR3 nucleotides read TGTGCCACCAGTGGCGAACGGGACTTATACAATGAGCAGTTCTTC.

V is TRBV28 and J is TRBJ2-1, with 9 bases fitting TRBD2. Germline values: CDR1 MDHEN, CDR2 SYDVKM. CDR3 length equals 17 residues. V dropped 2 bases and J dropped 6; count of bases not matched to a gene: 11. The DNA for the CDR3 is TGTGCCAGCAGTTTAGCGGGAGGGCGTGTAATGAGCAATGAGCAGTTCTTC. Protein sequence: CASSLAGGRVMSNEQFF.

This rearrangement joins TRBV5-1 to TRBJ2-5, with D perhaps assigned TRBD1 or TRBD2 (5 bases each). The V gene's germline CDR1 is SGHRS and CDR2 YFSETQ. Between the trimmed V and J ends, which lost 2 bases and 3 bases, there was a span of 8 bases. CDR3 length: 13 residues. The CDR3 nucleotides are TGCGCCAGCAGCTTTGGGGGAGAAGAGACCCAGTACTTC. This codes for CASSFGGEETQYF. The whole variable domain, remainder taken from reference TRBV5-1 and TRBJ2-5, is KAGVTQTPRYLIKTRGQQVTLSCSPISGHRSVSWYQQTPGQGLQFLFEYFSETQRNKGNFPGRFSGRQFSNSRSEMNVSTLELGDSALYLCASSFGGEETQYFGPGTRLLVL.

J is TRBJ1-1 and V is TRBV12-3 or TRBV12-4, with 11 bases aligning to TRBD1. The CDR3 totals 14 residues. J was trimmed by 10 bases and V by 6 bases; bases with no gene match: 10. The CDR3 region has the DNA TGTGCCAGCAGCCCAAGGACAGGGGGCCAGGGAGCTTTCTTT. Translation gives CASSPRTGGQGAFF.

The chain uses TRBV29-1 and TRBJ2-1; weak D call: TRBD2 (6 bases). Trimming left V 4 bases short and J 6 bases short, with 19 bases between. CDR3 length: 15 amino acids. Germline CDR1 and CDR2: SQVTM and ANQGSEA. Here the CDR3 reads CSVGSRLREVNEQFF. CDR3 DNA: TGCAGCGTTGGGTCTCGCCTCAGGGAGGTCAATGAGCAGTTCTTC.

This clonotype has just one count. The rearrangement links TRBV18 to TRBJ2-3, with TRBD2 matching 10 bases. The CDR3 loop spans 17 amino acids. Looked up from germline, CDR1 is KGHSH and CDR2 is LQKENI. Unmatched junction bases numbered 8, after V lost 1 base and J lost 4 bases. The CDR3 nucleotides read TGTGCCAGCTCACCACTCATGGAACTAGCGGGATCAGATACGCAGTATTTT. Translating gives CASSPLMELAGSDTQYF.

This chain links TRBV2 with TRBJ1-2; D is unresolved. Trimming took 2 bases from V and 2 from J, leaving 6 bases between them. The CDR3 length is 13 residues. Per germline, CDR1 SNHLY and CDR2 FYNNEI. In nucleotides, the CDR3 is TGTGCCAGCAGTGAAAATCCCAACTATGGCTACACCTTC. As protein: CASSENPNYGYTF.

The V and J genes are TRBV23-1 and TRBJ2-7; 10 positions agree with TRBD1. TRBV23-1 is recorded as an ORF, its role being uncertain. The CDR3 runs to 17 residues. V gave up 2 bases and J gave up 5 bases; unmatched junction bases: 12. The CDR3 region has the DNA TGCGCCAGCAGTCAAATCAGACCACGGGACAGGGGCCACGAGCAGTACGTC. Its translation is CASSQIRPRDRGHEQYV.

This clonotype has more than one count but fewer than ten. The rearrangement joins TRBV11-3 to TRBJ2-1, with 13 bases lining up with TRBD2. The CDR3 runs to 15 residues. Germline CDR1 reads SGHNT; CDR2 reads YENEEA. V gave up 6 bases and J gave up 9 bases; unmatched junction bases: 8. CDR3 sequence reads: CASSPGTSGTAEQFF. In nucleotides, the CDR3 is TGTGCCAGCAGTCCCGGGACTAGCGGGACCGCTGAGCAGTTCTTC.